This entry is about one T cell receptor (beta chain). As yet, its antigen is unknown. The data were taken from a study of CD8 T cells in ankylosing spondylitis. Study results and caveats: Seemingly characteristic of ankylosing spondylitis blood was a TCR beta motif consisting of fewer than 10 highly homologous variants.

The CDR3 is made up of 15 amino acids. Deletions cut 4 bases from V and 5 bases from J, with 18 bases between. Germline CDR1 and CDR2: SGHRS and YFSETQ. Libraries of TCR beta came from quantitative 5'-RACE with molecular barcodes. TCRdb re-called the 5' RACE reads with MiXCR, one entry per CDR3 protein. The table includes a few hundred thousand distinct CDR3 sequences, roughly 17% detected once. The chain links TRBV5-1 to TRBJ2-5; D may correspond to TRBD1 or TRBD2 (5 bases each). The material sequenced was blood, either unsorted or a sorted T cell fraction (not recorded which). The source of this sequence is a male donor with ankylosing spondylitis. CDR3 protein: CASSAGSGTSETQYF. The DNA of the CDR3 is TGCGCCAGCAGCGCCGGTTCGGGGACCAGTGAGACCCAGTACTTC.